The 9 T cell receptor beta chains presented below share a single source sample, sequenced in a study of vaccination and CD4 T cells after COVID-19. CD4+ T cells that had been cultured provided DNA sequenced with the Oncomine TCR Beta short-read assay. TCRdb re-called the PCR reads through MiXCR, storing one row per CDR3 protein. Among approximately 14,000 distinct CDR3 sequences listed, roughly 39% were seen once. The antigens of these receptors remain unknown. Stated treatment: approximately nine-day PBMC culture with coronavirus spike peptide pools or control peptides (ViraFEST assay). Input material: CD4+ T cells from blood, cultured in vitro. The receptor set was obtained from a human donor who had recovered from COVID-19.

This clonotype was recorded a few times. This chain uses TRBV19 with TRBJ1-6; D is possibly TRBD1 (6 bases). The germline gives CDR1 LNHDA, CDR2 SQIVND (reference sequence). This CDR3 is built from 17 residues. The V and J ends lost 3 bases and 5 bases respectively, with 17 bases between them. CDR3 loop: CASSIVIRGGDNSPLHF. CDR3 nucleotide sequence: TGTGCCAGTAGTATTGTTATCAGGGGAGGGGATAATTCACCCCTCCACTTT.

The chain joins TRBV11-2 to TRBJ1-2; TRBD1 is a possible D gene (6 bases). This CDR3 has 14 amino acids. Trimming stripped 8 bases from V and 4 bases from J, with 17 bases between. Per germline, CDR1 SGHAT and CDR2 FQNNGV. CDR3 in amino acids: CASSGNRVLYGYTF. CDR3 nucleotides: TGTGCCAGCTCCGGGAACAGGGTTCTCTATGGCTACACCTTC.

The V gene is TRBV5-6, the J gene TRBJ2-3; TRBD2 agrees at 8 bases. The germline V gene encodes CDR1 SGHDT and CDR2 YYEEEE. The CDR3 is 16 amino acids. Trimming took 5 bases from V and 1 from J; bases not matched to a gene: 9. The CDR3 spells CASSFPGGLGTDTQYF. CDR3 sequence (DNA): TGTGCCAGCAGTTTCCCGGGGGGGCTGGGCACAGATACGCAGTATTTT.

The sample holds a few counts of this clonotype. The chain has TRBV2 and TRBJ1-5; 10 nucleotides match TRBD1. The V and J ends lost 3 bases and 2 bases, in that order; junction bases with no gene match: 4. The CDR3 runs 16 residues. Germline V gene sequence: CDR1 SNHLY, CDR2 FYNNEI. CDR3 bases: TGTGCCAGCAGTGAGGGGACAGGGGTGGGCAATCAGCCCCAGCATTTT. This codes for CASSEGTGVGNQPQHF.

The sample holds one count of this clonotype. This chain joins TRBV12-3 or TRBV12-4 and TRBJ2-3; D may be TRBD2 (5 bases). The CDR3 has 13 amino acids. Trimming left V 7 bases short and J 2 bases short, with 10 bases between. The CDR3 is CASTKTITDTQYF. The CDR3 nucleotides read TGTGCCAGCACTAAGACTATCACAGATACGCAGTATTTT.

This clonotype has more than one count but fewer than ten. The gene calls are TRBV11-3 and TRBJ1-3, with no clear D. V dropped 7 bases and J dropped 4 bases, with 8 bases sitting between them. CDR1 is SGHNT and CDR2 is YENEEA in the germline V gene. The CDR3 is made up of 12 amino acids. CDR3 sequence: CASTISGNTIYF. In nucleotides, the CDR3 is TGTGCCAGCACCATTAGCGGAAACACCATATATTTT.

This clonotype is termed medium-sized. The V and J genes are TRBV20-1 and TRBJ1-2, with no clear D. This CDR3 is 14 amino acids long. The germline V gene has CDR1 DFQATT and CDR2 SNEGSKA (reference sequence). V lost 0 bases to trimming and J lost 8 bases, with 16 bases between them. The CDR3 DNA reads as TGCAGTGCTAGAGACATAATCGCGACGAAGGGCTACACCTTC. Translated, it gives CSARDIIATKGYTF.

This clonotype was observed once. The V gene is TRBV19, the J gene TRBJ1-3; no definite D call. The CDR3 sequence is 16 residues long. CDR1 is LNHDA and CDR2 is SQIVND in the germline V gene (reference sequence). V was cut by 4 bases and J by 0 bases, with 13 bases left in between. CDR3 in amino acids: CASSTPSSGSGNTIYF. The CDR3 DNA sequence: TGTGCCAGTAGTACTCCCTCGTCCGGCTCTGGAAACACCATATATTTT.

CDR3 bases: TGTGCCAGCAGTGTTTTAGGGTGGAGGGGGCCTCACAAAAACTATGGCTACACCTTC. The encoded protein is CASSVLGWRGPHKNYGYTF. The rearrangement uses TRBV12-3 or TRBV12-4 and TRBJ1-2; TRBD1 matches at 7 bases. CDR3 length equals 19 residues. J lost 2 bases, V lost 5 bases, and 20 bases had no gene match.